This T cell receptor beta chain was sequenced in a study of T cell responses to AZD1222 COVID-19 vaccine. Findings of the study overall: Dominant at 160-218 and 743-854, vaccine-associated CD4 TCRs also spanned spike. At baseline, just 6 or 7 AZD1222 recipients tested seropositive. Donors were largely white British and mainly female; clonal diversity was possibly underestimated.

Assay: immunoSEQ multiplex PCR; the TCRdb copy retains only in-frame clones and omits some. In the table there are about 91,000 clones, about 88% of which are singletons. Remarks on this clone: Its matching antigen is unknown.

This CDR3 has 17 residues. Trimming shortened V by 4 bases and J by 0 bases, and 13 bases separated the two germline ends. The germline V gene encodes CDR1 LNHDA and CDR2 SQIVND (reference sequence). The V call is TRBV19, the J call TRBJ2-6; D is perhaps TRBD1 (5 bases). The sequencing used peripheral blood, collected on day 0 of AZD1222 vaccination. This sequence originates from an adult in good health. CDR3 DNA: TGTGCCAGTAGTACCCTCGGACATTCCTCTGGGGCCAACGTCCTGACTTTC. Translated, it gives CASSTLGHSSGANVLTF.